This passage covers 8 T cell receptor beta chains from one sample sequenced in a study of T cell responses to AZD1222 COVID-19 vaccine listed by TCRdb under 2021. The meaning of the sample's time point label: baseline before first vaccination. The library was prepared using the immunoSEQ multiplex PCR assay. Not all clones reach the TCRdb copy of this immuneACCESS table, which keeps in-frame sequences only. Checked studies attribute under half of the gap to unresolved V genes and leave the rest unexplained. The sample table shows approximately 170,000 clones, and roughly nine tenths are seen once. Approximately 6.9% of the sample belongs to the ten largest clones. This sample comprised peripheral blood, obtained on day 0 of AZD1222 vaccination. These receptor sequences come from an adult in good health.

The rearrangement links TRBV7-8 to TRBJ2-7; the match to TRBD1 covers 10 bases. The CDR3 consists of 16 residues. The germline CDR1 and CDR2 sequences are SGHVS and FQNEAQ. J gave up 0 bases and V 5 bases, and 7 bases lay outside the gene matches. CDR3 in amino acids: CASSVTGGKSSYEQYV. The CDR3 nucleotides read TGTGCCAGCAGCGTGACAGGGGGCAAGAGCTCCTACGAGCAGTACGTC.

The chain combines TRBV4-1 with TRBJ2-2; perhaps TRBD1 as D (6 bases). The CDR3 totals 16 residues. CDR1 and CDR2 (germline): MGHRA, YSYEKL. V was pared by 0 bases and J by 5 bases, with 13 bases between. CDR3 amino acids: CASSQESQGITGELFF. The CDR3 nucleotides are TGCGCCAGCAGCCAAGAAAGCCAGGGGATTACCGGGGAGCTGTTTTTT.

The V call is TRBV5-1, the J call TRBJ2-5; D may be TRBD2 (6 bases). Trimming took off 6 bases at V and 1 base at J, with 19 bases between the two ends. CDR3 length: 16 residues. CDR1 is SGHRS, CDR2 YFSETQ, per germline. CDR3 protein: CASIQVPGGIQETQYF. Written as DNA, the CDR3 is TGCGCCAGCATCCAAGTTCCCGGCGGGATCCAAGAGACCCAGTACTTC.

The sample holds one count of this clone. This sequence joins TRBV18 and TRBJ2-7, with 7 bases aligning to TRBD2. Per the germline V gene, CDR1 is KGHSH and CDR2 is LQKENI. The CDR3 loop spans 13 amino acids. V shed 6 bases, J shed 3 bases, and the junction held 5 bases outside the gene matches. The CDR3 DNA sequence: TGTGCCAGCTCGGGGGGGGGAATCTACGAGCAGTACTTC. Amino acids: CASSGGGIYEQYF.

This clone was observed once. The chain combines TRBV11-1 with TRBJ1-2; D not resolved. V shed 0 bases and J shed 8 bases, with 16 bases lying between them. The CDR3 loop spans 15 amino acids. Germline V gene sequence: CDR1 SGHAT, CDR2 FQDESV (reference sequence). CDR3 sequence (DNA): TGTGCCAGCAGCTTAGCGTTAGGGAGACCCACGGGCTACACCTTC. Translated: CASSLALGRPTGYTF.

V is TRBV7-3 and J is TRBJ2-3, with unresolved D. Germline assignment: CDR1 SGHTA and CDR2 FQGTGA. V lost 1 base to trimming and J lost 8 bases, with 13 bases between them. The length of the CDR3 is 14 residues. The DNA for the CDR3 is TGTGCCAGCAGCTTAAATCCCGGGCCCGGTACGCAGTATTTT. It translates to CASSLNPGPGTQYF.

The chain carries TRBV28 and TRBJ2-3; 8 bases match TRBD2. The J segment lost 2 bases and the V segment lost 4 bases, leaving 5 bases of the junction unmatched. CDR1 and CDR2 from the germline V gene are MDHEN and SYDVKM. CDR3 length: 15 amino acids. The CDR3 sequence is CASSSVAGNTDTQYF. CDR3 coding DNA: TGTGCCAGCAGTTCGGTAGCGGGAAACACAGATACGCAGTATTTT.

This clone has a handful of counts. The CDR3 loop reads CAWAGTDSGNTIYF. CDR3 sequence (DNA): TGTGCCTGGGCCGGGACAGACTCTGGAAACACCATATATTTT. This chain links TRBV30 with TRBJ1-3; TRBD1 matches at 7 bases. Trimming at V came to 5 bases and at J to 0 bases, leaving 4 bases not matched to a gene. CDR1 and CDR2 (germline): GTSNPN, SVGIG (reference sequence). This CDR3 spans 14 amino acids.